A selection of T cell receptor beta chains follows, all from one sample in a study of T cells after yellow fever vaccination. MiXCR was run by TCRdb on the 5' RACE reads, yielding one entry per CDR3 protein. The table shows some 100,000 distinct CDR3 sequences, with 7.2% occurring only once. Material: CD4+ T cells sorted from PBMCs, obtained about 49 days after the first yellow fever vaccination. These receptors originate from a young man who received the YFV17D yellow fever vaccine. CDR3s include the opening cysteine and the closing phenylalanine or tryptophan. The order of the fields is J gene, clone size, D gene, V gene, CDR3 protein, CDR3 DNA. The D gene is left open where the match is weak. The listing skips clone size in some rows; elsewhere it reads once, few, many or a size class.

TRBJ1-5,many,NA,TRBV7-2,CASSLALRNQPQHF,TGTGCCAGCAGCTTAGCGCTCCGCAATCAGCCCCAGCATTTT
TRBJ1-2,many,NA,TRBV18,CASSPQEGRSGGYTF,TGTGCCAGCTCACCACAGGAGGGGCGAAGTGGTGGCTACACCTTC
TRBJ1-1,many,NA,TRBV12-3/TRBV12-4,CASSNDMNTEAFF,TGTGCCAGCAGTAATGATATGAACACTGAAGCTTTCTTT
TRBJ2-7,many,TRBD1,TRBV7-9,CASSFGQGSVEQYF,TGTGCCAGCAGCTTCGGACAGGGATCAGTAGAGCAGTACTTC
TRBJ1-5,many,TRBD1,TRBV10-2,CASSDVQGGGEPQHF,TGCGCCAGCAGTGACGTCCAGGGGGGAGGGGAGCCCCAGCATTTT
TRBJ1-4,many,TRBD1,TRBV5-1,CASSSIDREEKLFF,TGCGCCAGCAGCTCTATCGACAGGGAGGAAAAACTGTTTTTT
TRBJ2-2,many,TRBD2,TRBV7-2,CASSFSGGGTGELFF,TGTGCCAGCAGCTTCAGCGGGGGCGGCACCGGGGAGCTGTTTTTT
TRBJ2-5,many,NA,TRBV7-3,CASSFGREETQYF,TGTGCCAGCAGCTTTGGCAGGGAAGAGACCCAGTACTTC
TRBJ2-5,few,TRBD2,TRBV5-1,CASSLAAGGPKETQYF,TGCGCCAGCAGCTTAGCAGCGGGGGGGCCAAAAGAGACCCAGTACTTC
TRBJ1-2,many,NA,TRBV28,CASSSGGRTYGYTF,TGTGCCAGCAGTTCGGGGGGCAGAACTTATGGCTACACCTTC
TRBJ1-6,NA,NA,TRBV6-5,CASSPGLTNSPLHF,TGTGCCAGCTCCCCCGGCTTAACTAATTCACCCCTCCACTTT
TRBJ1-2,few,TRBD1,TRBV12-3/TRBV12-4,CASSTDRVRGYTF,TGTGCCAGCAGTACCGACAGGGTGCGTGGCTACACCTTC
TRBJ1-2,many,TRBD1,TRBV18,CASSPPNRGTVLHGYTF,TGTGCCAGCTCACCACCGAACAGGGGTACCGTACTGCATGGCTACACCTTC